The 4 T cell receptor beta chains below come from one sample, sequenced in a study of metastatic and nonmetastatic thyroid tumors. Patients underwent thyroid surgery, and none had received any treatment before it. Through MiXCR, TCRdb re-clonotyped the PCR reads. The sample has just over 20,000 clones; roughly 13% are singletons. Sequencing was performed on blood. The receptors come from a female donor with papillary thyroid cancer or a benign thyroid nodule (not recorded which). Some clones in this sample may be carry-over from other donors' samples.

This clone was observed at least ten times. The V and J genes are TRBV28 and TRBJ1-4; no firm D call. The ends were cut back, 2 bases at V and 4 bases at J, with 11 bases in the middle. Germline loops: CDR1 MDHEN, CDR2 SYDVKM. This CDR3 is built from 15 residues. The CDR3 is CASSLTSDLNEKLFF. DNA of the CDR3: TGTGCCAGCAGTTTAACCTCGGACCTTAATGAAAAACTGTTTTTT.

Many counts were recorded for this clone. The CDR3 sequence is CASSLSGSPETQYF. The CDR3, as DNA: TGTGCCAGCAGTCTGAGCGGGAGTCCCGAGACCCAGTACTTC. V and J are TRBV12-3 or TRBV12-4 and TRBJ2-5, with TRBD2 matching 8 bases. The CDR3 runs to 14 residues. V lost 5 bases, J lost 5 bases, and 7 bases stayed unmatched.

This clone is medium-sized. This chain connects TRBV2 to TRBJ2-7; possibly TRBD1 for D (5 bases). This CDR3 is 14 amino acids long. V was cut by 8 bases and J by 7 bases, with 21 bases left in between. The germline gives CDR1 SNHLY, CDR2 FYNNEI. The CDR3 DNA follows: TGTGCCAGCCTCTCGCCCGGGTACCAGGGAGAGCAGTACTTC. Translated, it gives CASLSPGYQGEQYF.

This clone was seen at least ten times. This chain links TRBV7-2 with TRBJ2-6; perhaps TRBD1 as D (6 bases). CDR3 length: 15 amino acids. Trimming took off 5 bases at V and 4 bases at J, with 12 bases between the two ends. The germline V gene encodes CDR1 SGHTA and CDR2 FQGNSA. CDR3 residues: CASSVDRSGANVLTF. Written as DNA, the CDR3 is TGTGCCAGCAGCGTCGACAGGTCCGGGGCCAACGTCCTGACTTTC.